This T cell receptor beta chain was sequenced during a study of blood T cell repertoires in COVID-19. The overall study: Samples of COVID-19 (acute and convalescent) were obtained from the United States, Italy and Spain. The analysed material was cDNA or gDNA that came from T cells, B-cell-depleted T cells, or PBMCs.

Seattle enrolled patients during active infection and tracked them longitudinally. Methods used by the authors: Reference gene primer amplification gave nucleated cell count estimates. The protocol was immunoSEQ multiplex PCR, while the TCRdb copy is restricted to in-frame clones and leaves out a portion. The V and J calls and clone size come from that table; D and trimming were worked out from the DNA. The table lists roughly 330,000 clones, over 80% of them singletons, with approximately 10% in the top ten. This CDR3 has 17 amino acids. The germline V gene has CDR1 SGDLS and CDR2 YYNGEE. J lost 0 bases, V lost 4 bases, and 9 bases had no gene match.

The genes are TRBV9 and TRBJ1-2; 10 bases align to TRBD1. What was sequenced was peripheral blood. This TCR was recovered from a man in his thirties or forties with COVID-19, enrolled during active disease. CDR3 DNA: TGTGCCAGCAGCTCTGGACAGGGGGTCCCAGCTAACTATGGCTACACCTTC. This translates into CASSSGQGVPANYGYTF.